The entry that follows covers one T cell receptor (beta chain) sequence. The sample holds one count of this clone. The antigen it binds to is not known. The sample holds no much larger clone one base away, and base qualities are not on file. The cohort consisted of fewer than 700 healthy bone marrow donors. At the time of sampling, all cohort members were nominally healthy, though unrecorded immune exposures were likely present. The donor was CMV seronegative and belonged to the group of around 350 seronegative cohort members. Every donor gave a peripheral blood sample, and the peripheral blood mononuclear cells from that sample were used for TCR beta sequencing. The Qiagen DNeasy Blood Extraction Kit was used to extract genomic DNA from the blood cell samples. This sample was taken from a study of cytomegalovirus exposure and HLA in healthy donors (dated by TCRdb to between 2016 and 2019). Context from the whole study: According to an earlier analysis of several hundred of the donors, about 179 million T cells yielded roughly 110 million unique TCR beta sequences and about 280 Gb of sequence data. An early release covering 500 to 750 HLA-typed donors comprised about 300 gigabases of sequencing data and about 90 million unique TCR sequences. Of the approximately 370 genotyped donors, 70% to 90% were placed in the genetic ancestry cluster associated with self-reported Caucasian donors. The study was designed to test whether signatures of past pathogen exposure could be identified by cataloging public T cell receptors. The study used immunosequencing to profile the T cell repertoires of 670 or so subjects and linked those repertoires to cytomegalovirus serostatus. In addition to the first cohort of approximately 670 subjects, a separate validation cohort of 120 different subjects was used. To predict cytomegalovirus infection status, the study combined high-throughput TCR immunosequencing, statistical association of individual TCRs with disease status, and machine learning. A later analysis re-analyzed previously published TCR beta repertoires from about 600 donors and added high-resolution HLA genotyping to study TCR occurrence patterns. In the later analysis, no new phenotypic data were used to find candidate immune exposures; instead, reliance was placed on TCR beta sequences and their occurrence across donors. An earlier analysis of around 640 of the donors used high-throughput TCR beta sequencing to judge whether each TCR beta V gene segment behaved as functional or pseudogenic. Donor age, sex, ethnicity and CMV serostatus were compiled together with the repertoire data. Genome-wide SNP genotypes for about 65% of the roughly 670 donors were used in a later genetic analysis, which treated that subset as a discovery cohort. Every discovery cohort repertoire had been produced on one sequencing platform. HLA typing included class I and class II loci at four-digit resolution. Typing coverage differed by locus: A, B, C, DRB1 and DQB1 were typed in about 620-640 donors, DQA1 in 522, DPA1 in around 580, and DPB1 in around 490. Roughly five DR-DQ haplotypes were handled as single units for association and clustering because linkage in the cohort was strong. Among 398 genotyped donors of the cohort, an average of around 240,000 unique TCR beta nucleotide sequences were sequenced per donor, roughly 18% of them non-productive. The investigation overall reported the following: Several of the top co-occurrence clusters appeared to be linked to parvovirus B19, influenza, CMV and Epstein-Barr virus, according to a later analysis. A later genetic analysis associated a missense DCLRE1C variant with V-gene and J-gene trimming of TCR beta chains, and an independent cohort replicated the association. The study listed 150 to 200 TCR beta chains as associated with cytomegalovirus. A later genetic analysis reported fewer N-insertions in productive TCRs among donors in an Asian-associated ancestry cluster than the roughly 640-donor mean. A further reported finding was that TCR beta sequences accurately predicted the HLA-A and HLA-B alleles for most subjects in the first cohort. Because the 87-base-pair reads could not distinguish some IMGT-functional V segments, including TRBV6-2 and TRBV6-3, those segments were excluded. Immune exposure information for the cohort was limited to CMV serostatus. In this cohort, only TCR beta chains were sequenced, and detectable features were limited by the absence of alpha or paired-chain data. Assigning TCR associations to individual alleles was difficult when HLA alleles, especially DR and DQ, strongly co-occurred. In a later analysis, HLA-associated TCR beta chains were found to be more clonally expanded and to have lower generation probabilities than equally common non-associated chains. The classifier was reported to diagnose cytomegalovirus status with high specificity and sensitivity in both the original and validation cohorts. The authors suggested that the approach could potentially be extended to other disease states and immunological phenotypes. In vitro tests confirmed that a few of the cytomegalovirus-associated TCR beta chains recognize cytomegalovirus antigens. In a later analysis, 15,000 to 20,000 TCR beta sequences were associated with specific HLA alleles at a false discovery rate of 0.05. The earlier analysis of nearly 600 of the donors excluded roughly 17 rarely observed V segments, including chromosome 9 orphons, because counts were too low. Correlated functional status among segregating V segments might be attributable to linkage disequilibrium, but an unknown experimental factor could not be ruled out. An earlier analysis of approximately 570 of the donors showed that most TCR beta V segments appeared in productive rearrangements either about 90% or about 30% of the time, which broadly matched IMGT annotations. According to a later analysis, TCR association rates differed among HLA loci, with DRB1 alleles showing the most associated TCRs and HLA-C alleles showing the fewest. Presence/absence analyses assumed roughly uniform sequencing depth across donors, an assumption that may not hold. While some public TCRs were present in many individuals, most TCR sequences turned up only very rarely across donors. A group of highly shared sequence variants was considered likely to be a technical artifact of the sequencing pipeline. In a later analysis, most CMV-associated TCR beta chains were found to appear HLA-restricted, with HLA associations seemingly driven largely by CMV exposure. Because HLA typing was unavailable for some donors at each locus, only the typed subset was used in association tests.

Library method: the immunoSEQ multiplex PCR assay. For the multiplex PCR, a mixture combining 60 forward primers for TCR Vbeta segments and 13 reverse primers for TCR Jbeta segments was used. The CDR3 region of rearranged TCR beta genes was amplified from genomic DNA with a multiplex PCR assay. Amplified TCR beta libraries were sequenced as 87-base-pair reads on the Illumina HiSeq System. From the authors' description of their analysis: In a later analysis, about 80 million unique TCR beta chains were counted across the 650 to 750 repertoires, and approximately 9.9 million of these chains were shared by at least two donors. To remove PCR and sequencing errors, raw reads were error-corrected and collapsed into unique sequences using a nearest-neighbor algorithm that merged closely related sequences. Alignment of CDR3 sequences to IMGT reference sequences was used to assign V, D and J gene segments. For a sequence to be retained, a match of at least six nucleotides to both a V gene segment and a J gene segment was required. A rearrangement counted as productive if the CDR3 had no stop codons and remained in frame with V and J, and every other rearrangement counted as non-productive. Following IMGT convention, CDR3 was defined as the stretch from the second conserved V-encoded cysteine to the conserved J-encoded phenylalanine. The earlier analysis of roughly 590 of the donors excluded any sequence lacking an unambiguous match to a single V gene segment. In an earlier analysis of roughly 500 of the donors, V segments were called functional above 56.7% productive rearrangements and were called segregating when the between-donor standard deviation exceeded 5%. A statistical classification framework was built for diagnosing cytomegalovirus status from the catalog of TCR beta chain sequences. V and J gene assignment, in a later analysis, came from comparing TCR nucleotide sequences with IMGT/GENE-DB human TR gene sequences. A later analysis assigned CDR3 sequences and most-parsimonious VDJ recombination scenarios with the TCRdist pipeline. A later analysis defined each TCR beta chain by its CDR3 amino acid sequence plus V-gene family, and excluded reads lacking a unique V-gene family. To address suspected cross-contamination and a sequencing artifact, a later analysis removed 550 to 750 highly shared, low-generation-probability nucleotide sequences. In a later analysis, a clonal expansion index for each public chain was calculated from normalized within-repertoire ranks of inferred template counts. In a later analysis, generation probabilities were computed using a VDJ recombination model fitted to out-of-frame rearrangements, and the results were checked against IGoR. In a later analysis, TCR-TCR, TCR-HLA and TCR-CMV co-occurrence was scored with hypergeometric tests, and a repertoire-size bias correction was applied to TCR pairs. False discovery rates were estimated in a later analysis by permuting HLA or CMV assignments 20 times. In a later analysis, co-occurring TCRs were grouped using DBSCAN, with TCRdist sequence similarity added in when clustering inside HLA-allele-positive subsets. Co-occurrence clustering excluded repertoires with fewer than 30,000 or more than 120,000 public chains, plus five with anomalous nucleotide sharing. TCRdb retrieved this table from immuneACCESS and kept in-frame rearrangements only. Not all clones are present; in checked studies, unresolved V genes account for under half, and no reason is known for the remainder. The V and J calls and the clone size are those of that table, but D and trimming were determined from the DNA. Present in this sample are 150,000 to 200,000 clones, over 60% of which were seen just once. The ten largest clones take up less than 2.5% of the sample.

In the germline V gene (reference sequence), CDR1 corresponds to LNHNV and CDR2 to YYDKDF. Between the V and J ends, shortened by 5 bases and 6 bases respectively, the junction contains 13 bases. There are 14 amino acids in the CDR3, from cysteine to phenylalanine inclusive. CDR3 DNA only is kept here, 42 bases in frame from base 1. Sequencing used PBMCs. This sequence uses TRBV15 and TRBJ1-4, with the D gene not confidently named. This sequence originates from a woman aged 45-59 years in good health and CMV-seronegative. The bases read TGTGCCACCAGCCCCGGGGTGGGTTATGAAAAACTGTTTTTT. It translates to CATSPGVGYEKLFF.